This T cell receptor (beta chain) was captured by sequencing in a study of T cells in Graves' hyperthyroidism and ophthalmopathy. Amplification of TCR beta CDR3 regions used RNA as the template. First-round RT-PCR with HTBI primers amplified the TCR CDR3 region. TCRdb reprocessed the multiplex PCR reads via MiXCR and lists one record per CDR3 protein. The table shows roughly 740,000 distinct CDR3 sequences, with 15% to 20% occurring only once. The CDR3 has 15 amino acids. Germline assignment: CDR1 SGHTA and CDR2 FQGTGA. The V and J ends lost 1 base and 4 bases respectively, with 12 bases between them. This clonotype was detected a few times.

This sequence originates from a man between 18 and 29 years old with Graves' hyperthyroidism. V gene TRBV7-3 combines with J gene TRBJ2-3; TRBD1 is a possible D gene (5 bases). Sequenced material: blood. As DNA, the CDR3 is TGTGCCAGCAGCTTAAGGGGCCAGGCAGCAGATACGCAGTATTTT. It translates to CASSLRGQAADTQYF.